A single sample is the source of the 32 T cell receptor beta chains below, sequenced in a study of shared clonotypes between healthy human individuals. The data were produced by immunoSEQ multiplex PCR, yet TCRdb's version contains in-frame clones alone and is incomplete. Here the sample spans hundreds of thousands of clones, less than 97% being singletons. It was CD45RO-negative cells, positively selected for CCR7, that made up naive CD8 cells, with terminally differentiated effector memory CD45RA+ cells excluded. The sequenced sample consisted of naive CD8+ T cells sorted from blood. All receptors come from a woman between 25 and 40 years old in good health.

The rearrangement links TRBV29-1 to TRBJ2-7, with a possible D match to TRBD2 (6 bases). There are 17 residues in the CDR3. Germline V gene sequence: CDR1 SQVTM, CDR2 ANQGSEA. The V end was cut by 1 base, the J end by 0 bases, with 19 bases between. The CDR3 sequence: CSVEVPGALTSSYEQYF. The CDR3 coding sequence is TGCAGCGTTGAAGTTCCGGGAGCATTGACAAGCTCCTACGAGCAGTACTTC.

This rearrangement joins TRBV7-9 to TRBJ2-7; 12 bases align to TRBD2. Losses at the gene ends were 5 bases for V and 0 bases for J; bases not matched to a gene: 11. Germline V gene lookup returns CDR1 SEHNR and CDR2 FQNEAQ (reference sequence). The CDR3 is 18 amino acids. CDR3 region: CASSPGTSGRYSSYEQYF. In DNA, the CDR3 is TGTGCCAGCAGCCCAGGGACTAGCGGGCGCTATAGCTCCTACGAGCAGTACTTC. The variable domain in full, completed from reference TRBV7-9 and TRBJ2-7, reads DTGVSQNPRHKITKRGQNVTFRCDPISEHNRLYWYRQTLGQGPEFLTYFQNEAQLEKSRLLSDRFSAERPKGSFSTLEIQRTEQGDSAMYLCASSPGTSGRYSSYEQYFGPGTRLTVT.

The chain combines TRBV15 with TRBJ1-4; the D gene is possibly TRBD1 (6 bases). Germline loops: CDR1 LNHNV, CDR2 YYDKDF (reference sequence). The CDR3 spans 15 residues. V dropped 0 bases and J dropped 6 bases, with 11 bases sitting between them. CDR3 nucleotide sequence: TGTGCCACCAGCAGAGATTGGGGGGCGGATGAAAAACTGTTTTTT. Protein product: CATSRDWGADEKLFF.

The chain uses TRBV11-1 and TRBJ1-1, with a tentative D call TRBD1 (6 bases). Germline V gene data show CDR1 as SGHAT and CDR2 as FQDESV (reference sequence). This CDR3 comprises 15 residues. The V end was cut by 4 bases, the J end by 5 bases, with 17 bases between. For the CDR3, the DNA is TGTGCCAGCAGCTGGGGGCTTTCGGGTGCGACTGAAGCTTTCTTT. Protein: CASSWGLSGATEAFF.

This clone came up once. V gene TRBV7-6 combines with J gene TRBJ2-3, with 8 bases lining up with TRBD2. V lost 0 bases to trimming and J lost 5 bases; unmatched junction nucleotides: 10. CDR1 and CDR2 from the germline V gene are SGHVS and FNYEAQ. The CDR3 extends over 17 amino acids. This CDR3 reads CASSLAVAGNVQDTQYF. The CDR3 bases are TGTGCCAGCAGCTTAGCGGTAGCGGGAAATGTACAAGATACGCAGTATTTT.

V is TRBV27 and J is TRBJ2-1; D perhaps matches TRBD2 (6 bases). Germline CDR1 is MNHEY and CDR2 is SMNVEV (reference sequence). V lost 3 bases to trimming and J lost 0 bases, with 15 bases between them. The CDR3 spans 17 residues. The CDR3 DNA sequence: TGTGCCAGCAGTTTCCGAGCGGGTCTGGGCTCCTACAATGAGCAGTTCTTC. This encodes CASSFRAGLGSYNEQFF.

The chain couples TRBV4-2 to TRBJ2-7; 10 nucleotides align to TRBD2. CDR1 is LGHNA, CDR2 YNFKEQ, per germline. The CDR3 has 19 amino acids. Trimming cost V 1 base and J 0 bases; bases outside gene matches: 12. The CDR3: CASSQVLLAGEPNSYEQYF. Here the CDR3 DNA reads TGTGCCAGCAGCCAAGTTCTCCTAGCGGGAGAGCCGAACTCCTACGAGCAGTACTTC.

The sample holds a few counts of this clone. CDR3 amino acids: CASSWTDPSYEQYF. The CDR3 DNA sequence: TGCGCCAGCAGCTGGACGGACCCCTCCTACGAGCAGTACTTC. The chain carries TRBV5-1 and TRBJ2-7; D gene uncertain. The CDR3 is 14 residues long. CDR1 and CDR2 from the germline V gene are SGHRS and YFSETQ. Trimming left V 3 bases short and J 0 bases short, with 10 bases between.

The chain links TRBV4-2 to TRBJ2-2, with 10 bases fitting TRBD2. The V segment lost 0 bases and the J segment 7 bases; nucleotides outside the gene matches: 17. The CDR3 runs to 20 residues. The germline gives CDR1 LGHNA, CDR2 YNFKEQ. The CDR3 nucleotides are TGTGCCAGCAGCCAAGACCCAATAATAGCGGGAGGTAGAGGTGGCGGGGAGCTGTTTTTT. Amino acids: CASSQDPIIAGGRGGGELFF.

This clone was recorded once. The J gene is TRBJ2-3, the V gene TRBV11-2; TRBD2 is a possible D gene (5 bases). CDR1 SGHAT and CDR2 FQNNGV come from the germline V gene. With 0 bases removed from V and 2 bases from J, the gap between germline ends came to 12 bases. This CDR3 contains 16 residues. The CDR3 sequence is CASSLDPTTFTDTQYF. CDR3 nucleotide sequence: TGTGCCAGCAGCTTAGACCCGACTACGTTCACAGATACGCAGTATTTT.

CDR3 bases: TGCAGCGTCCGGTACGGCGACCTGAACACTGAAGCTTTCTTT. Protein sequence: CSVRYGDLNTEAFF. This chain joins TRBV29-1 and TRBJ1-1; D ambiguous. Per germline, CDR1 SQVTM and CDR2 ANQGSEA. The V and J ends lost 6 bases and 0 bases respectively, with 14 bases between them. CDR3 length: 14 amino acids.

The chain carries TRBV27 and TRBJ1-1; 7 nucleotides align to TRBD1. CDR1 and CDR2 from the germline V gene are MNHEY and SMNVEV (reference sequence). The junction had 3 bases not matched to a gene; V was cut back by 5 bases and J by 0 bases. The CDR3 consists of 14 residues. The CDR3 is CASSEGQMNTEAFF. The CDR3 nucleotides are TGTGCCAGCAGTGAGGGACAGATGAACACTGAAGCTTTCTTT.

CDR3 bases: TGTGCCAGTACCGGGACAGGGGGCTTGAATGAGCAGTTCTTC. As protein: CASTGTGGLNEQFF. The chain combines TRBV19 with TRBJ2-1, with 12 bases fitting TRBD1. V gave up 7 bases and J gave up 7 bases; unmatched junction bases: 5. The CDR3 covers 14 residues. Germline CDR1 and CDR2: LNHDA and SQIVND (reference sequence).

The chain couples TRBV2 to TRBJ2-5; D is possibly TRBD1 (6 bases). In germline, CDR1 is SNHLY, CDR2 FYNNEI. CDR3 length: 16 residues. The V end was cut by 8 bases, the J end by 0 bases, with 19 bases between. The CDR3 loop reads CASPTAGTTNQETQYF. The CDR3, as DNA: TGTGCCAGCCCCACCGCCGGGACAACAAACCAAGAGACCCAGTACTTC.

The rearrangement joins TRBV7-9 to TRBJ2-7, with D maybe TRBD1 (6 bases). Germline loops: CDR1 SEHNR, CDR2 FQNEAQ (reference sequence). CDR3 size: 12 residues. Trimming pared 3 bases from V and 6 bases from J, leaving 9 bases between. CDR3 region: CASSLIGGEQYF. The CDR3 region has the DNA TGTGCCAGCAGCTTGATAGGGGGCGAGCAGTACTTC.

The V gene is TRBV19, the J gene TRBJ2-7; perhaps TRBD2 as D (5 bases). Trimming left V 0 bases short and J 3 bases short, with 12 bases between. Germline V gene lookup returns CDR1 LNHDA and CDR2 SQIVND (reference sequence). The CDR3 covers 15 residues. The CDR3 DNA reads as TGTGCCAGTAGTATAGAAGAGGGCAGGTACTACGAGCAGTACTTC. As protein: CASSIEEGRYYEQYF.

The rearrangement joins TRBV27 to TRBJ2-1; a weak D match, TRBD2 (5 bases). V was pared by 0 bases and J by 0 bases, with 12 bases between. The CDR3 totals 17 residues. Germline lookup yields CDR1 MNHEY and CDR2 SMNVEV (reference sequence). The DNA of the CDR3 is TGTGCCAGCAGTTTATCGGGCGGGCCTAGCTCCTACAATGAGCAGTTCTTC. This gives the protein CASSLSGGPSSYNEQFF.

The V call is TRBV14, the J call TRBJ2-3; 12 bases are a match to TRBD1. The CDR3 totals 17 residues. CDR1 is SGHDN, CDR2 FVKESK, per germline. The V and J ends lost 3 bases and 4 bases, in that order; junction bases with no gene match: 8. Here the CDR3 DNA reads TGTGCCAGCAGCCATTATGCGGGACAGGGGGCTTCAGATACGCAGTATTTT. As protein: CASSHYAGQGASDTQYF.

The gene calls are TRBV7-9 and TRBJ1-1, with unresolved D. Germline V gives CDR1 SEHNR, CDR2 FQNEAQ (reference sequence). The CDR3 is 11 residues long. V lost 4 bases to trimming and J lost 4 bases, with 4 bases between them. CDR3 coding DNA: TGTGCCAGCAGCTGGGGCACTGAAGCTTTCTTT. This sequence encodes CASSWGTEAFF.

The gene calls are TRBV7-9 and TRBJ2-3; possibly TRBD1 for D (7 bases). The V gene's germline CDR1 is SEHNR and CDR2 FQNEAQ (reference sequence). The V gene lost 5 bases and the J gene lost 11 bases, with 20 bases spanning the gap. The CDR3 consists of 14 residues. CDR3 loop: CASSPGGGRDLQYF. The CDR3 DNA sequence: TGTGCCAGCAGCCCAGGGGGTGGAAGGGACTTGCAGTATTTT.

This clone was seen once. The chain combines TRBV13 with TRBJ1-4, with 9 bases identical to TRBD1. Germline values: CDR1 PRHDT, CDR2 FYEKMQ (reference sequence). The CDR3 is 13 residues long. J was trimmed by 8 bases and V by 5 bases; bases with no gene match: 3. This CDR3 is CASSNTGGEKLFF. CDR3 nucleotides: TGTGCCAGCAGCAATACAGGGGGCGAAAAACTGTTTTTT.

The chain joins TRBV7-9 to TRBJ2-1, with 8 bases identical to TRBD2. CDR1 is SEHNR and CDR2 is FQNEAQ in the germline V gene (reference sequence). This CDR3 is 16 amino acids long. Losses at the gene ends were 6 bases for V and 0 bases for J; bases not matched to a gene: 7. This CDR3 is CASRAGLESSYNEQFF. The CDR3 DNA reads as TGTGCCAGCAGAGCGGGACTAGAGAGCTCCTACAATGAGCAGTTCTTC. The full variable domain, with the rest looked up from reference TRBV7-9 and TRBJ2-1, is DTGVSQNPRHKITKRGQNVTFRCDPISEHNRLYWYRQTLGQGPEFLTYFQNEAQLEKSRLLSDRFSAERPKGSFSTLEIQRTEQGDSAMYLCASRAGLESSYNEQFFGPGTRLTVL.

V usage is TRBV6-4 and J usage is TRBJ1-2; possibly TRBD1 for D (5 bases). Germline values: CDR1 MRHNA, CDR2 SNTAGT. The V and J ends lost 6 bases and 3 bases respectively, with 11 bases between them. The CDR3 sequence is 13 residues long. The CDR3 coding sequence is TGTGCCAGCAGGGGCGTGGGGCACTATGGCTACACCTTC. It codes for CASRGVGHYGYTF.

The chain uses TRBV27 and TRBJ2-7, with 9 bases aligning to TRBD1. Germline CDR1 MNHEY, CDR2 SMNVEV (reference sequence). This CDR3 is built from 15 residues. Germline trimming cut 5 bases from V and 6 bases from J; bases unmatched to any gene: 11. CDR3 residues: CASSTPGTGQGEQYF. The CDR3 coding sequence is TGTGCCAGCAGTACCCCCGGGACAGGGCAGGGCGAGCAGTACTTC.

The rearrangement joins TRBV7-9 to TRBJ2-5; 16 bases agree with TRBD2. The V gene end was trimmed by 5 bases and the J gene end by 2 bases; junction bases not matched to a gene: 5. This CDR3 contains 17 residues. Germline V gene lookup returns CDR1 SEHNR and CDR2 FQNEAQ (reference sequence). The CDR3 DNA is TGTGCCAGCAGCACGGGACTAGCGGGAGGGGGGCAAGAGACCCAGTACTTC. Translation: CASSTGLAGGGQETQYF. The full variable domain, its missing parts supplied by reference TRBV7-9 and TRBJ2-5, is DTGVSQNPRHKITKRGQNVTFRCDPISEHNRLYWYRQTLGQGPEFLTYFQNEAQLEKSRLLSDRFSAERPKGSFSTLEIQRTEQGDSAMYLCASSTGLAGGGQETQYFGPGTRLLVL.

Here the CDR3 reads CASSLWGPPGSEQYF. CDR3 in DNA: TGTGCCAGCAGCTTATGGGGGCCACCCGGGAGCGAGCAGTACTTC. The chain carries TRBV7-2 and TRBJ2-7; D assignment may be TRBD1 or TRBD2 (6 bases each). Trimming stripped 2 bases from V and 6 bases from J, with 17 bases between. The germline V gene has CDR1 SGHTA and CDR2 FQGNSA. The CDR3 runs to 15 residues. Full variable domain (missing parts from reference TRBV7-2 and TRBJ2-7): GAGVSQSPSNKVTEKGKDVELRCDPISGHTALYWYRQSLGQGLEFLIYFQGNSAPDKSGLPSDRFSAERTGGSVSTLTIQRTQQEDSAVYLCASSLWGPPGSEQYFGPGTRLTVT.

The chain carries TRBV4-1 and TRBJ1-5; D is possibly TRBD1 (5 bases). Per the germline V gene, CDR1 is MGHRA and CDR2 is YSYEKL. The germline V and J ends were trimmed by 2 bases and 3 bases, with 20 bases remaining between them. The CDR3 has 18 amino acids. In nucleotides, the CDR3 is TGCGCCAGCAGCCAAAGCGGAGCGCAGGGCCATCTCAATCAGCCCCAGCATTTT. Translation gives CASSQSGAQGHLNQPQHF.

V gene TRBV28 combines with J gene TRBJ2-4, with 8 bases lining up with TRBD1. The CDR3 is 16 residues long. The ends lost 6 bases at V and 8 bases at J; junction bases unmatched: 15. CDR1 is MDHEN and CDR2 is SYDVKM in the germline V gene. CDR3 in DNA: TGTGCCAGCAGCCGCCTCGCTCCCGGACAGGGTTACATTCAGTACTTC. Encoded protein: CASSRLAPGQGYIQYF. The variable domain in full, completed from reference TRBV28 and TRBJ2-4, reads DVKVTQSSRYLVKRTGEKVFLECVQDMDHENMFWYRQDPGLGLRLIYFSYDVKMKEKGDIPEGYSVSREKKERFSLILESASTNQTSMYLCASSRLAPGQGYIQYFGAGTRLSVL.

The CDR3 sequence is CASWDSPYEQYF. CDR3 nucleotide sequence: TGTGCCAGCTGGGACAGTCCCTACGAGCAGTACTTC. The chain combines TRBV7-9 with TRBJ2-7, with TRBD1 identical over 7 bases. The CDR3 extends over 12 amino acids. Germline V gives CDR1 SEHNR, CDR2 FQNEAQ (reference sequence). V lost 8 bases to trimming and J lost 2 bases; unmatched junction nucleotides: 3.

The count of this clone is one. The rearrangement joins TRBV2 to TRBJ2-2; D is uncertain. Trimming removed 1 base from V and 8 bases from J, with 11 bases in between. CDR1 is SNHLY and CDR2 is FYNNEI in the germline V gene. This CDR3 has 14 amino acids. CDR3 residues: CASSEGPGLGELFF. CDR3 coding DNA: TGTGCCAGCAGTGAAGGCCCCGGATTGGGGGAGCTGTTTTTT. Supplemented by reference TRBV2 and TRBJ2-2, the full variable domain reads EPEVTQTPSHQVTQMGQEVILRCVPISNHLYFYWYRQILGQKVEFLVSFYNNEISEKSEIFDDQFSVERPDGSNFTLKIRSTKLEDSAMYFCASSEGPGLGELFFGEGSRLTVL.

The chain links TRBV9 to TRBJ2-1, with a possible D match to TRBD2 (6 bases). The CDR3 covers 16 residues. The germline V gene encodes CDR1 SGDLS and CDR2 YYNGEE. Trimming left V 0 bases short and J 8 bases short, with 18 bases between. DNA of the CDR3: TGTGCCAGCAGCGTAGAGGGTAGCGGAGTCTATGATGAGCAGTTCTTC. It yields the protein CASSVEGSGVYDEQFF.

Comment on this clone: Sequence at one end of the junction differs from germline and may be a read error. The rearrangement uses TRBV7-9 and TRBJ2-1, with 11 bases fitting TRBD2. The length of the CDR3 is 14 residues. CDR1 and CDR2 from the germline V gene are SEHNR and FQNEAQ (reference sequence). The DNA for the CDR3 is TGTGCCAGCAGCATAGCGGGAGGGCCAAATGAGCAGTTCTTC. As protein: CASSIAGGPNEQFF.